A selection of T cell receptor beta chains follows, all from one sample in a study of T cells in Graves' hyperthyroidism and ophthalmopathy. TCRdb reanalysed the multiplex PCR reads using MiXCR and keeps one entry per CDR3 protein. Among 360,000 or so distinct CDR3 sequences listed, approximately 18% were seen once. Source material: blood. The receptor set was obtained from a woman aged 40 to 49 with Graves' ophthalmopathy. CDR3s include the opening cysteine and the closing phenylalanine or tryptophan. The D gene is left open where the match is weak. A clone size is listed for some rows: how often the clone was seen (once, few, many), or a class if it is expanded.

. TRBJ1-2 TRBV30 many TGTGCCTGGAGTTCAAGGGGGAAATCGAGCTATGGCTACACCTTC CAWSSRGKSSYGYTF
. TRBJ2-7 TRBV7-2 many TGTGCCAGCAGCCGCTCTAGCGTCCTAGCCTACGAGCAGTACTTC CASSRSSVLAYEQYF
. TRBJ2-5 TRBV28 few TGTGCCAGCAGCGTATCCCAGGGGGGAGAGACCCAGTACTTC CASSVSQGGETQYF
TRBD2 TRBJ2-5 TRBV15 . TGTGCCACCAGCGCGGGAGACGTTGGGATGGAGACCCAGTACTTC CATSAGDVGMETQYF
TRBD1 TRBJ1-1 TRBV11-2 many TGTGCCAGCAGCTCCTTAGGGGACAGGGGGCCGGGGAACACTGAAGCTTTCTTT CASSSLGDRGPGNTEAFF
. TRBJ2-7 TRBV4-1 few TGCGCCAGCAGCGGCGCCGGGGACGAGCAGTACTTC CASSGAGDEQYF
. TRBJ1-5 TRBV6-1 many TGTGCCAGCAGTGATGGGGGTTTCAATCAGCCCCAGCATTTT CASSDGGFNQPQHF
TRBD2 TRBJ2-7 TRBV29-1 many TGCAGCGTTGAAAGGGTAGCGGGAGGGATCTACGAGCAGTACTTC CSVERVAGGIYEQYF
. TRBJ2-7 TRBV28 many TGTGCCAGCAGTCCTAGAGGTAGCGAGGCCTACGAGCAGTACTTC CASSPRGSEAYEQYF
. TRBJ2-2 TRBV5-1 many TGCGCCAGCTGTCCCCCTGGGGGAGCCGGCACCGGGGAGCTGTTTTTT CASCPPGGAGTGELFF
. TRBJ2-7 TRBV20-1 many TGCAGTGCTAGTCAACAGGCCTACTCCTACGAGCAGTACTTC CSASQQAYSYEQYF
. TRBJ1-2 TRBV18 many TGTGCCAGCTCACCACCATCAGAGAGGACCTATGGCTACACCTTC CASSPPSERTYGYTF
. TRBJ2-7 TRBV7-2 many TGTGCCAGCAGCTCCCCCACGCAGTTAGGATACGAGCAGTACTTC CASSSPTQLGYEQYF
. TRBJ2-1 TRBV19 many TGTGCCTCAGTAGCGCCCGCTCCGGGAAATGAGCAGTTCTTC CASVAPAPGNEQFF
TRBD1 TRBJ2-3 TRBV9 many TGTGCCAGCAGCGTAACGGGACAGACGACAGATACGCAGTATTTT CASSVTGQTTDTQYF
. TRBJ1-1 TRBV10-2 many TGCGCCAGCAGTGACCACAGGAACACTGAAGCTTTCTTT CASSDHRNTEAFF
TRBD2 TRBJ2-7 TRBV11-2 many TGTGCCAGCAGCTTAGACTCTAGCGGGAGCTCCTACGAGCAGTACTTC CASSLDSSGSSYEQYF
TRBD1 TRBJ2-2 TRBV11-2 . TGTGCCAGCAAAAGTGTCGCCGGGACAGGAGACACCGGGGAGCTGTTTTTT CASKSVAGTGDTGELFF
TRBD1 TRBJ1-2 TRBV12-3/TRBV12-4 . TGTGCCAGCAGTTCGGGACAGGGGTCCAACTATGGCTACACCTTC CASSSGQGSNYGYTF
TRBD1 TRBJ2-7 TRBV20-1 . TGCAGTGCTAGTTACCTAGGACAGGGACTTCTTTCCTACGAGCAGTACTTC CSASYLGQGLLSYEQYF
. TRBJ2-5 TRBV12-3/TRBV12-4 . TGTGCCAGCAGTTTGGTGTTCGCTAGCGACAGTCAAGAGACCCAGTACTTC CASSLVFASDSQETQYF
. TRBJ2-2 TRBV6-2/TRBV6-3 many TGTGCCAGTCGGAACGGGACTCTCTACACCGGGGAGCTGTTTTTT CASRNGTLYTGELFF
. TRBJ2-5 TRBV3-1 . TGTGCCAGCAGCCAATACGGCAGCAAAGAGACCCAGTACTTC CASSQYGSKETQYF
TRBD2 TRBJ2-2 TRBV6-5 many TGTGCCAGCAGTTACCCCTGGACTAGCAACACCGGGGAGCTGTTTTTT CASSYPWTSNTGELFF
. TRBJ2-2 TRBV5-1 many TGCGCCAGCAGCGGCCAGGCGAGGAACACCGGGGAGCTGTTTTTT CASSGQARNTGELFF
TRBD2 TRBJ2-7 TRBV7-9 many TGTGCCAGCAGCTTAGGCACTTCGGGAGGAAGTAACGAGCAGTACTTC CASSLGTSGGSNEQYF
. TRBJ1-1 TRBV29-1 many TGCAGCGTTGAAGAGGGGCCGGGCACTGAAGCTTTCTTT CSVEEGPGTEAFF
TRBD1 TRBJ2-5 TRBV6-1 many TGTGCCAGCAGTCGCCGAGCCGGGACAGGGGTCGAGACCCAGTACTTC CASSRRAGTGVETQYF
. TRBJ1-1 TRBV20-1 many TGCAGTGCCTACGGCGTGCGAGCTCCCAACACTGAAGCTTTCTTT CSAYGVRAPNTEAFF
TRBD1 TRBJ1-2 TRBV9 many TGTGCCAGCAGCCCCACAGGGGCAGGCGGCTACACCTTC CASSPTGAGGYTF
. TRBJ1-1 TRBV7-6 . TGTGCCAGCAGCTTAGCGTCCCCCGGGAAGAGCACTGAAGCTTTCTTT CASSLASPGKSTEAFF
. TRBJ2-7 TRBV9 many TGTGCCAGCAGCGTAGGGGGGGACGGGAGCTCCTACGAGCAGTACTTC CASSVGGDGSSYEQYF
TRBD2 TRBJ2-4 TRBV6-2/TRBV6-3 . TGTGCCAGCAGAACCCTTCCCCCGACTAGCGGGAGGATTCAGTACTTC CASRTLPPTSGRIQYF
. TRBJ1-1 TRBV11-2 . TGTGCCAGCAGCCCCCGCCAGGGCTCGAGCACTGAAGCTTTCTTT CASSPRQGSSTEAFF
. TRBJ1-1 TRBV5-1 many TGCGCCAGCAGCCCGATGAGGAGGGGGAGGTTCACTGAAGCTTTCTTT CASSPMRRGRFTEAFF
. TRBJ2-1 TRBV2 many TGTGCCAGCGGGACATCCTACAATGAGCAGTTCTTC CASGTSYNEQFF
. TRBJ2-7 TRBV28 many TGTGCCAGCACAATCCAGGGGCAGAGGGCCTACGAGCAGTACTTC CASTIQGQRAYEQYF
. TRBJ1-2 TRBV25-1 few TGTGCCAGCAGTGAAACTTGGGCAGGGGACTATGGCTACAACTTC CASSETWAGDYGYNF
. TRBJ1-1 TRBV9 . TGTGCCAGCAGCCCTCTGACGTTGGGTACTGAAGCTTTCTTT CASSPLTLGTEAFF